Following are 24 T cell receptor beta chains from one sample sequenced in a study of T cells after somatic rescue of genetic block. Using immunoSEQ multiplex PCR, the repertoire was profiled, and TCRdb retains in-frame clones only, with some absent. The top ten hold 0.075% to 0.095% of the sample, which has roughly 58,000 clones, 90% to 97% seen once. Sequencing was carried out using peripheral blood mononuclear cells (PBMCs). These receptors came from a child younger than two.

The CDR3 DNA follows: TGCAGCGTAGCGGGAGCAGATACGCAGTATTTT. It is translated as CSVAGADTQYF. This chain links TRBV29-1 with TRBJ2-3; 8 nucleotides align to TRBD2. Germline values: CDR1 SQVTM, CDR2 ANQGSEA. The CDR3 is made up of 11 amino acids. J gave up 4 bases and V 6 bases, and 0 bases lay outside the gene matches.

This clone has just one count. The chain employs TRBV29-1 and TRBJ2-5; 12 positions match TRBD2. V gave up 0 bases and J gave up 7 bases; unmatched junction bases: 6. CDR3 size: 15 residues. Germline values: CDR1 SQVTM, CDR2 ANQGSEA. CDR3 DNA: TGCAGCGTTGAAGATCAACTAGCGGGAGGAGGGACCCAGTACTTC. This gives the protein CSVEDQLAGGGTQYF.

This chain links TRBV6-1 with TRBJ1-4; 8 nucleotides align to TRBD1. The CDR3 sequence is 15 residues long. V lost 4 bases, J lost 7 bases, and 8 bases stayed unmatched. Germline CDR1 MNHNS, CDR2 SASEGT. CDR3 DNA: TGTGCCAGCAGTGCCTTCGGACAGGGTGGTGAAAAACTGTTTTTT. Amino acids: CASSAFGQGGEKLFF.

About this clone itself: The junction differs from germline at one of its ends, possibly a read error. The chain carries TRBV5-5 and TRBJ2-1; 14 bases line up with TRBD2. Germline V CDR1 and CDR2: SGHKS, YYEKEE (reference sequence). The CDR3 is 18 amino acids. CDR3 protein: CASSLAATGAHGTSGSIF. The CDR3 nucleotides read TGTGCCAGCAGCTTGGCCGCGACAGGAGCCCATGGGACTAGCGGGAGCATCTTC.

The chain combines TRBV6-4 with TRBJ1-2; perhaps TRBD1 as D (5 bases). V was shortened by 7 bases and J by 7 bases, with 22 bases between the two germline ends. The CDR3 loop spans 15 amino acids. The V gene's germline CDR1 is MRHNA and CDR2 SNTAGT. CDR3 nucleotides: TGTGCCAGCACCCTCAACCAGGGAGGGATCGGTGGCTACACCTTC. Translated, it gives CASTLNQGGIGGYTF.

In its sample, this clone was seen once. The chain couples TRBV5-4 to TRBJ2-7; 13 positions agree with TRBD2. Unmatched junction bases numbered 16, after V lost 4 bases and J lost 6 bases. Germline V lookup: CDR1 SGHNT, CDR2 YYREEE (reference sequence). This CDR3 has 18 residues. Here the CDR3 reads CASSLRPGLAGVKSEQYF. Here the CDR3 DNA reads TGTGCCAGCAGCCTAAGACCAGGACTAGCGGGAGTTAAATCCGAGCAGTACTTC.

The genes are TRBV9 and TRBJ1-1; possibly TRBD1 for D (5 bases). The germline V gene has CDR1 SGDLS and CDR2 YYNGEE. V lost 4 bases, J lost 0 bases, and 13 bases lay in between. The CDR3 extends over 15 amino acids. CDR3 nucleotides: TGTGCCAGCAGCCCCCAGGGATTCCTGAACACTGAAGCTTTCTTT. Translated: CASSPQGFLNTEAFF.

This rearrangement joins TRBV2 to TRBJ2-7; 9 nucleotides line up with TRBD2. V was pared by 4 bases and J by 4 bases, with 5 bases of the junction left unmatched. CDR3 length: 14 amino acids. Germline-derived CDR1 and CDR2 are SNHLY and FYNNEI. CDR3: CASSGDSGSYEQYF. The CDR3, as DNA: TGTGCCAGCAGTGGGGATAGCGGGAGTTACGAGCAGTACTTC. The full variable domain, in which reference TRBV2 and TRBJ2-7 provide the parts outside the CDR3, is EPEVTQTPSHQVTQMGQEVILRCVPISNHLYFYWYRQILGQKVEFLVSFYNNEISEKSEIFDDQFSVERPDGSNFTLKIRSTKLEDSAMYFCASSGDSGSYEQYFGPGTRLTVT.

V and J are TRBV6-6 and TRBJ2-1; 11 positions agree with TRBD2. The CDR3 sequence is 16 residues long. Germline CDR1 is MNHNY and CDR2 is SVGAGI (reference sequence). After removal of 5 bases from V and 4 bases from J, the junction contained 7 bases not matched to a gene. Written as DNA, the CDR3 is TGTGCCAGCAGTGGACAGGGACTAGCGGTATACAATGAGCAGTTCTTC. Its protein product is CASSGQGLAVYNEQFF.

This chain's CDR3 is CAWSPGRAEQYF. The CDR3 DNA reads TGTGCCTGGAGTCCAGGGCGCGCCGAGCAGTACTTC. The chain uses TRBV30 and TRBJ2-7, with D possibly being TRBD1 (5 bases). CDR3 size: 12 residues. The germline V gene has CDR1 GTSNPN and CDR2 SVGIG (reference sequence). Deletions cut 2 bases from V and 6 bases from J, with 11 bases between.

The chain is built from TRBV6-5 and TRBJ1-2; 10 bases fit TRBD1. The CDR3 contains 15 residues. The germline V gene has CDR1 MNHEY and CDR2 SVGAGI. V lost 0 bases and J lost 5; bases outside the gene matches: 3. The CDR3 sequence: CASSYSGQGWYGYTF. CDR3 nucleotide sequence: TGTGCCAGCAGTTACTCGGGACAGGGGTGGTATGGCTACACCTTC.

The rearrangement uses TRBV6-1 and TRBJ2-7; 8 positions match TRBD1. The V segment lost 10 bases and the J segment 6 bases; nucleotides outside the gene matches: 11. The CDR3 covers 13 residues. Germline V gene data show CDR1 as MNHNS and CDR2 as SASEGT. The CDR3, as DNA: TGTGCCACCTCGGGGACAGGTGGTCCCGAGCAGTACTTC. This translates into CATSGTGGPEQYF.

This chain connects TRBV7-9 to TRBJ2-1; 14 positions agree with TRBD2. The V segment lost 5 bases and the J segment 7 bases; nucleotides outside the gene matches: 7. This CDR3 is built from 16 residues. Germline CDR1 and CDR2: SEHNR and FQNEAQ (reference sequence). The CDR3 coding sequence is TGTGCCAGCAGCCATTCCGGGACTAGCGGGAGAAATGAGCAGTTCTTC. The encoded protein is CASSHSGTSGRNEQFF.

The V and J genes are TRBV11-2 and TRBJ2-7; no firm D call. V lost 8 bases to trimming and J lost 3 bases, with 14 bases between them. The CDR3 is 13 amino acids. Germline V gives CDR1 SGHAT, CDR2 FQNNGV. The CDR3 is CASARSPGYEQYF. CDR3 in DNA: TGTGCCAGCGCTAGATCTCCGGGCTACGAGCAGTACTTC.

This rearrangement joins TRBV11-2 to TRBJ2-7; a weak D match, TRBD2 (5 bases). V gave up 3 bases and J gave up 3 bases, with 15 bases separating them. Germline V lookup: CDR1 SGHAT, CDR2 FQNNGV. This CDR3 is built from 15 residues. The CDR3 bases are TGTGCCAGCAGCTTCGCCTCGGGGAAGATCTACGAGCAGTACTTC. It specifies CASSFASGKIYEQYF.

The gene calls are TRBV7-9 and TRBJ1-2, with D uncertain. Trimming cost V 1 base and J 7 bases, with 13 bases left between them. This CDR3 contains 14 residues. CDR1 is SEHNR, CDR2 FQNEAQ, per germline (reference sequence). The DNA for the CDR3 is TGTGCCAGCAGCTTAGGAGCCCCAAGGAGTGGCTACACCTTC. This translates into CASSLGAPRSGYTF.

The chain links TRBV19 to TRBJ1-1; D is perhaps TRBD1 (5 bases). The germline V gene encodes CDR1 LNHDA and CDR2 SQIVND (reference sequence). Trimming took off 4 bases at V and 7 bases at J, with 13 bases between the two ends. The CDR3 is 13 amino acids. CDR3 bases: TGTGCCAGTAGTACCCAACAGGTCATTGAAGCTTTCTTT. It yields the protein CASSTQQVIEAFF.

This clone was counted a single time. The chain joins TRBV12-5 to TRBJ1-2, with 7 bases matching TRBD1. Germline CDR1 reads LGHNT; CDR2 reads FRNRAP. The ends lost 4 bases at V and 0 bases at J; junction bases unmatched: 8. The CDR3 length is 16 residues. The CDR3 spells CASGSLLGTANYGYTF. CDR3 nucleotide sequence: TGTGCTAGTGGTTCTCTACTCGGGACAGCTAACTATGGCTACACCTTC.

CDR3 nucleotides: TGTGCCAGCACCCGGGACAGGGCGAACACTGAAGCTTTCTTT. Translating it yields CASTRDRANTEAFF. The chain has TRBV28 and TRBJ1-1; TRBD1 agrees at 9 bases. CDR1 is MDHEN and CDR2 is SYDVKM in the germline V gene. V was clipped by 7 bases and J by 1 base; unmatched bases: 4. This CDR3 has 14 amino acids.

The chain combines TRBV6-5 with TRBJ1-5; maybe TRBD1 (5 bases). In germline, CDR1 is MNHEY, CDR2 SVGAGI. There are 14 residues in the CDR3. Trimming left V 6 bases short and J 4 bases short, with 13 bases between. CDR3 residues: CASRPQGPNQPQHF. The CDR3 nucleotides read TGTGCCAGCAGACCTCAGGGCCCGAATCAGCCCCAGCATTTT.

V and J are TRBV28 and TRBJ2-7; D is possibly TRBD2 (5 bases). The CDR3 extends over 15 amino acids. Germline lookup yields CDR1 MDHEN and CDR2 SYDVKM. V lost 2 bases to trimming and J lost 1 base, with 12 bases between them. As DNA, the CDR3 is TGTGCCAGCAGTTTAAACCCTTCGGGGTCCTACGAGCAGTACTTC. Protein sequence: CASSLNPSGSYEQYF.

J is TRBJ1-1 and V is TRBV6-5; TRBD1 agrees at 7 bases. V gave up 7 bases and J gave up 3 bases; unmatched junction bases: 2. Looked up from germline, CDR1 is MNHEY and CDR2 is SVGAGI. The CDR3 runs 12 residues. CDR3 loop: CASNDRDTEAFF. The DNA of the CDR3 is TGTGCCAGCAACGACAGGGACACTGAAGCTTTCTTT.

The chain employs TRBV11-1 and TRBJ1-2; D unclear. This CDR3 has 13 residues. The V and J ends lost 1 base and 2 bases respectively, with 5 bases between them. CDR1 is SGHAT and CDR2 is FQDESV in the germline V gene (reference sequence). CDR3 residues: CASSLGENYGYTF. DNA of the CDR3: TGTGCCAGCAGCTTAGGGGAAAACTATGGCTACACCTTC.

The chain joins TRBV27 to TRBJ1-2; D may be TRBD1 (6 bases). The germline V gene has CDR1 MNHEY and CDR2 SMNVEV (reference sequence). This CDR3 spans 15 amino acids. V shed 4 bases and J shed 4 bases, with 16 bases lying between them. The CDR3 coding sequence is TGTGCCAGCAGTTCCCGGGGAGGGGGGAGCTATGGCTACACCTTC. Translation gives CASSSRGGGSYGYTF.